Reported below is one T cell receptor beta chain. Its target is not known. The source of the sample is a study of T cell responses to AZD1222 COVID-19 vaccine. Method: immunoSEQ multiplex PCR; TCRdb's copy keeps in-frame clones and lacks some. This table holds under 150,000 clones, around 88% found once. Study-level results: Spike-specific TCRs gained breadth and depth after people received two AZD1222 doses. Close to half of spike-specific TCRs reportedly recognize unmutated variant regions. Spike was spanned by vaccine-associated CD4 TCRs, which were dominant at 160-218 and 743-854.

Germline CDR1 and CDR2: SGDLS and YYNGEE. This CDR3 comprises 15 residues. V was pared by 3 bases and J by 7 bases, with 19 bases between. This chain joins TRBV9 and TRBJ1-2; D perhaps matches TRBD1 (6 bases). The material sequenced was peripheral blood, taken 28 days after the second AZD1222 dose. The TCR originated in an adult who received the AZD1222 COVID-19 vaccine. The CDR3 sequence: CASSDNPGEVPGYTF. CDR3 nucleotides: TGTGCCAGCAGCGACAACCCAGGGGAAGTCCCTGGCTACACCTTC. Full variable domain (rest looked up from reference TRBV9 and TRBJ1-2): DSGVTQTPKHLITATGQRVTLRCSPRSGDLSVYWYQQSLDQGLQFLIQYYNGEERAKGNILERFSAQQFPDLHSELNLSSLELGDSALYFCASSDNPGEVPGYTFGSGTRLTVV.